Below, 17 T cell receptor beta chains from the same sample are listed, as sequenced in a study of shared clonotypes between healthy human individuals. The assay was immunoSEQ multiplex PCR, and TCRdb's table has in-frame clones only and misses some. The sample lists 2,500,000 or so clones, about 90% occurring once. The sequencing sample was made of naive CD4+ T cells from PBMCs. Subset defined: CD45RA+ positively selected. Receptors originate from a young man in good health. Some clones in this sample may be carry-over from other donors' samples.

This sequence joins TRBV6-1 and TRBJ1-2; TRBD1 aligns across 7 bases. In germline, CDR1 is MNHNS, CDR2 SASEGT. V trimming: 5 bases; J trimming: 7 bases; junction bases outside the gene matches: 13. The CDR3 runs 15 residues. In DNA form, the CDR3 reads TGTGCCAGCAGTTCGTATGCTGGACAGGCGTCTGGCTACACCTTC. Translated: CASSSYAGQASGYTF.

This chain joins TRBV5-1 and TRBJ2-3; 7 nucleotides align to TRBD2. The CDR3 consists of 16 residues. J lost 0 bases, V lost 4 bases, and 8 bases had no gene match. Germline V CDR1 and CDR2: SGHRS, YFSETQ. DNA for the CDR3: TGCGCCAGCAGCCTCCCGGTTAGCGGGAGCACAGATACGCAGTATTTT. It codes for CASSLPVSGSTDTQYF.

Details on this clone: Other nucleotide sequences in the sample specify the same CDR3. V and J are TRBV5-1 and TRBJ2-3; 9 bases fit TRBD2. The trim removed 3 bases at V and 5 bases at J, leaving 4 bases unmatched. The CDR3 runs to 14 residues. Germline V gene data show CDR1 as SGHRS and CDR2 as YFSETQ. The CDR3 spells CASSSGLAGDTQYF. DNA of the CDR3: TGCGCCAGCAGCTCGGGACTAGCAGGAGATACGCAGTATTTT. Full variable domain (remainder filled in from reference TRBV5-1 and TRBJ2-3): KAGVTQTPRYLIKTRGQQVTLSCSPISGHRSVSWYQQTPGQGLQFLFEYFSETQRNKGNFPGRFSGRQFSNSRSEMNVSTLELGDSALYLCASSSGLAGDTQYFGPGTRLTVL.

CDR3 in amino acids: CASSVANGPAGGGNEQYF. The CDR3, as DNA: TGTGCCAGCAGCGTAGCTAATGGGCCCGCGGGAGGTGGCAACGAGCAGTACTTC. V is TRBV9 and J is TRBJ2-7; 8 nucleotides line up with TRBD2. The germline gives CDR1 SGDLS, CDR2 YYNGEE. The CDR3 has 18 residues. Losses at the gene ends were 0 bases for V and 5 bases for J; bases not matched to a gene: 16.

This sequence joins TRBV5-4 and TRBJ2-3; D is uncertain. CDR3 length: 14 residues. Trimming left V 1 base short and J 2 bases short, with 8 bases between. Germline V gives CDR1 SGHNT, CDR2 YYREEE (reference sequence). The CDR3 loop reads CASSLFWATDTQYF. The CDR3 coding sequence is TGTGCCAGCAGCTTGTTCTGGGCCACAGATACGCAGTATTTT.

This clone appeared a few times. This chain uses TRBV5-1 with TRBJ1-1, with 7 nucleotides matching TRBD1. The length of the CDR3 is 14 residues. The V gene's germline CDR1 is SGHRS and CDR2 YFSETQ. V dropped 5 bases and J dropped 4; count of bases not matched to a gene: 8. The CDR3 loop is CASRETGWGTEAFF. The DNA for the CDR3 is TGCGCCAGCAGAGAGACAGGGTGGGGCACTGAAGCTTTCTTT. The complete variable domain, with remaining parts taken from reference TRBV5-1 and TRBJ1-1, reads KAGVTQTPRYLIKTRGQQVTLSCSPISGHRSVSWYQQTPGQGLQFLFEYFSETQRNKGNFPGRFSGRQFSNSRSEMNVSTLELGDSALYLCASRETGWGTEAFFGQGTRLTVV.

The V gene is TRBV28, the J gene TRBJ1-2; a weak D match, TRBD1 (6 bases). Germline CDR1 is MDHEN and CDR2 is SYDVKM. The CDR3 covers 13 residues. Trimming shortened V by 6 bases and J by 7 bases, and 15 bases separated the two germline ends. The CDR3, as DNA: TGTGCCAGCAGGAGAGGGGGAACGGCTGGCTACACCTTC. Its protein is CASRRGGTAGYTF.

This chain links TRBV9 with TRBJ2-7, with a tentative D call TRBD1 (6 bases). The CDR3 is made up of 12 amino acids. Germline-derived CDR1 and CDR2 are SGDLS and YYNGEE. Trimming removed 4 bases at V and 6 bases at J, with 11 bases between. The CDR3 is CASSYRAGEQYF. CDR3 coding DNA: TGTGCCAGCAGCTACAGGGCGGGCGAGCAGTACTTC.

The rearrangement links TRBV2 to TRBJ1-1; TRBD1 is a possible D gene (5 bases). The CDR3 runs to 14 residues. Germline values: CDR1 SNHLY, CDR2 FYNNEI. The V and J ends lost 3 bases and 1 base respectively, with 9 bases between them. CDR3 protein: CASSEGHENTEAFF. The CDR3 bases are TGTGCCAGCAGTGAGGGGCACGAGAACACTGAAGCTTTCTTT.

The CDR3 protein is CASGLAYVGAPGTQYF. The CDR3 nucleotides are TGTGCTAGTGGTTTGGCCTACGTAGGGGCCCCGGGAACCCAGTACTTC. V is TRBV12-5 and J is TRBJ2-5; possibly TRBD1 or TRBD2 for D (5 bases each). Trimming shortened V by 1 base and J by 8 bases, and 20 bases separated the two germline ends. Looked up from germline, CDR1 is LGHNT and CDR2 is FRNRAP. This CDR3 region has 16 residues.

This clone was seen just once. This chain uses TRBV6-1 with TRBJ2-1; D gene ambiguous. Germline V lookup: CDR1 MNHNS, CDR2 SASEGT. V dropped 1 base and J dropped 5 bases, with 12 bases sitting between them. The length of the CDR3 is 15 residues. CDR3 sequence: CASSEGFFRDNEQFF. The CDR3 bases are TGTGCCAGCAGTGAAGGGTTTTTCCGGGACAATGAGCAGTTCTTC.

Details on this clone: Other DNA sequences of this sample code for an identical CDR3. V and J are TRBV5-1 and TRBJ2-5; weak D call: TRBD2 (5 bases). The V gene lost 0 bases and the J gene lost 0 bases, with 9 bases spanning the gap. CDR1 and CDR2 (germline): SGHRS, YFSETQ. CDR3 size: 15 residues. CDR3 sequence (DNA): TGCGCCAGCAGCTTGGGGACTGACTACCAAGAGACCCAGTACTTC. Protein product: CASSLGTDYQETQYF.

As regards this clone: Other DNA sequences within the sample encode an identical CDR3. J is TRBJ2-7 and V is TRBV10-3; no reliable D call. Germline CDR1 reads ENHRY; CDR2 reads SYGVKD. The CDR3 contains 13 residues. The V end lost 3 bases, the J end lost 1 base, and 7 bases lay between the germline ends. The CDR3 DNA reads as TGTGCCATCAGTGATGGCCGTTCCTACGAGCAGTACTTC. Residues: CAISDGRSYEQYF.

CDR3 nucleotides: TGTGCCAGCCTCGACTCTTCGCGTGCCAAAAACATTCAGTACTTC. This gives the protein CASLDSSRAKNIQYF. The chain is built from TRBV28 and TRBJ2-4, with D uncertain. The germline V gene has CDR1 MDHEN and CDR2 SYDVKM. The V gene lost 8 bases and the J gene lost 1 base, with 15 bases spanning the gap. This CDR3 comprises 15 residues.

As concerns this clone: Within the sample, other DNA sequences also encode this same CDR3. The gene calls are TRBV7-9 and TRBJ1-1; D is possibly TRBD1 (5 bases). This CDR3 is built from 14 residues. Germline V gives CDR1 SEHNR, CDR2 FQNEAQ (reference sequence). The V end lost 1 base, the J end lost 3 bases, and 9 bases lay between the germline ends. The CDR3 DNA reads as TGTGCCAGCAGCTTAGGTCAGGGTGACACTGAAGCTTTCTTT. This translates into CASSLGQGDTEAFF.

The chain carries TRBV7-2 and TRBJ2-2, with D hard to call. Germline V gene sequence: CDR1 SGHTA, CDR2 FQGNSA. V lost 4 bases to trimming and J lost 4 bases, with 13 bases between them. There are 15 residues in the CDR3. The DNA for the CDR3 is TGTGCCAGCAGCTGGAATTCTATGAGCACCGGGGAGCTGTTTTTT. Protein: CASSWNSMSTGELFF.

This clone was recorded once. The identical CDR3 is also encoded by other nucleotide sequences in the sample. The gene calls are TRBV7-3 and TRBJ2-7; 9 bases map to TRBD2. The CDR3 runs to 15 residues. Germline CDR1 reads SGHTA; CDR2 reads FQGTGA. J lost 2 bases, V lost 3 bases, and 5 bases had no gene match. The CDR3 loop reads CASSLGLAGPYEQYF. Written as DNA, the CDR3 is TGTGCCAGCAGCTTGGGACTAGCCGGGCCCTACGAGCAGTACTTC. The variable domain in full, with the rest retrieved from reference TRBV7-3 and TRBJ2-7, is GAGVSQTPSNKVTEKGKYVELRCDPISGHTALYWYRQSLGQGPEFLIYFQGTGAADDSGLPNDRFFAVRPEGSVSTLKIQRTERGDSAVYLCASSLGLAGPYEQYFGPGTRLTVT.